The source of this T cell receptor (beta chain) is a study of cytomegalovirus exposure and HLA in healthy donors. Study-wide findings and caveats: Over 150 TCR beta chains were listed as cytomegalovirus-associated.

Only in-frame clones appear in the TCRdb table, and some are missing; sequencing was by immunoSEQ multiplex PCR. Altogether roughly 45,000 clones are present, 92% being singletons, with the ten largest covering 5.6%. As to this clone: Its cognate antigen is unknown.

Germline assignment: CDR1 MNHEY and CDR2 SMNVEV (reference sequence). J was trimmed by 0 bases and V by 7 bases; bases with no gene match: 17. CDR3 size: 19 residues. The sample consisted of PBMCs. This TCR came from a man aged 18 to 29 in good health and CMV-seronegative. The chain has TRBV27 and TRBJ1-5; 8 bases line up with TRBD1. The CDR3 DNA reads TGTGCCAGCACCCAACGGGGGACAGGCGGTTTTTATAGCAATCAGCCCCAGCATTTT. It translates to CASTQRGTGGFYSNQPQHF.